This T cell receptor beta chain was identified during a study of shared clonotypes between healthy human individuals. Study context: A donor's plate count was three for CD4 naive and three for CD4 memory; CD8 naive had two and CD8 memory one.

About this clone: This CDR3 is also generated by other DNA sequences in the sample.

This CDR3 region has 14 residues. V was clipped by 0 bases and J by 4 bases; unmatched bases: 3. Germline CDR1 SGHRS, CDR2 YFSETQ. Clones were read by immunoSEQ multiplex PCR, and TCRdb kept only the in-frame ones, dropping some. Of about 1 million clones listed, about three quarters were seen once; the top ten hold 1.4% to 1.5%. V is TRBV5-1 and J is TRBJ2-7, with 8 positions matching TRBD1. The clonotype was recovered from a man between 18 and 35 years old in good health. Sequencing was done on a sample of memory CD4+ T cells sorted from blood. Subset here: CD45RA-negative fraction. The CDR3 bases are TGCGCCAGCAGCTTGGGGCAGGGGGCTTACGAGCAGTACTTC. This gives the protein CASSLGQGAYEQYF. The complete variable domain, with remaining parts taken from reference TRBV5-1 and TRBJ2-7, reads KAGVTQTPRYLIKTRGQQVTLSCSPISGHRSVSWYQQTPGQGLQFLFEYFSETQRNKGNFPGRFSGRQFSNSRSEMNVSTLELGDSALYLCASSLGQGAYEQYFGPGTRLTVT.